The T cell receptor beta chain described here comes from a study of blood T cells in healthy people across ages. Study information: About one barcoded beta molecule per two T cells was captured by template switching.

Through a sample-barcoded 5' primer and a J-beta primer mix, a second PCR was run for roughly 7 to 11 cycles. Using its own MiXCR run on the 5' RACE reads, TCRdb lists one record per CDR3 protein. The sample includes about 620,000 distinct CDR3 sequences, approximately 52% of them seen just once. The CDR3 spans 16 residues. Between the trimmed V and J ends, which lost 6 bases and 6 bases, there was a span of 20 bases. The chain carries TRBV12-3 or TRBV12-4 and TRBJ2-2, with D possibly TRBD2 on 6 matching bases. Sequencing was carried out using blood. The receptor was isolated from a woman at least 80 years old in good health. CDR3 DNA sequence: TGTGCCAGCAGCTTTCTAGAGGAGGGTAACGCCGGGGAGCTGTTTTTT. Protein product: CASSFLEEGNAGELFF.